The clone carrying this TCR beta chain was seen ten or more times. Germline V gene data show CDR1 as LGHNA and CDR2 as YSLEER. With V trimmed by 4 bases and J by 4 bases, 10 bases remained unmatched. This CDR3 comprises 16 residues. This sample was taken from a study of T-cell memory formation after mild COVID-19. Using its own MiXCR run on the 5' RACE reads, TCRdb lists one record per CDR3 protein. The table records 100,000 to 150,000 distinct CDR3 sequences, about 17% of them present only once. This clonotype was sampled from a man between 18 and 35 years old who had mild COVID-19 (a few samples of this study predate the infection). Cell type and time point are not known. The chain has TRBV4-3 and TRBJ1-2; 9 positions agree with TRBD1. Input material: PBMCs or a T cell subset sorted from them (not recorded which). The CDR3 region is CASSRKTGGTSYGYTF. DNA for the CDR3: TGCGCCAGCAGCCGTAAGACAGGGGGAACCTCCTATGGCTACACCTTC.